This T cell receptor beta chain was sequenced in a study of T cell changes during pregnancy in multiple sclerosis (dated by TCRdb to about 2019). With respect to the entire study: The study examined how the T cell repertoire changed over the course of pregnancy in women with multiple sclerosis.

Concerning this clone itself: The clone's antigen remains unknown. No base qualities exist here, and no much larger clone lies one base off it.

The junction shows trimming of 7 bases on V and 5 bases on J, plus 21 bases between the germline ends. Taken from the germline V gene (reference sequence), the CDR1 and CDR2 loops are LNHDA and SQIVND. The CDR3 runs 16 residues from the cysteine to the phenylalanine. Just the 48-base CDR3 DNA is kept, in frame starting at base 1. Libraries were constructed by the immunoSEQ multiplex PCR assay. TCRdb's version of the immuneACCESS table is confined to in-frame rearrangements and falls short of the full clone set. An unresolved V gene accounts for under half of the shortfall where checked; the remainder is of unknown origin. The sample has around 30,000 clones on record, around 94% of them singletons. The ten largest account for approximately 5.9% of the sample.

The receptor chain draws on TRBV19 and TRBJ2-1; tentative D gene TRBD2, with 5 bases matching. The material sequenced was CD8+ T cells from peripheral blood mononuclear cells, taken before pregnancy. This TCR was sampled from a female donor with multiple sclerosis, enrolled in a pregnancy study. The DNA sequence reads TGTGCCAGTATTGGTCGTTTCGAGGGCAAAAACAATGAGCAGTTCTTC. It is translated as CASIGRFEGKNNEQFF.